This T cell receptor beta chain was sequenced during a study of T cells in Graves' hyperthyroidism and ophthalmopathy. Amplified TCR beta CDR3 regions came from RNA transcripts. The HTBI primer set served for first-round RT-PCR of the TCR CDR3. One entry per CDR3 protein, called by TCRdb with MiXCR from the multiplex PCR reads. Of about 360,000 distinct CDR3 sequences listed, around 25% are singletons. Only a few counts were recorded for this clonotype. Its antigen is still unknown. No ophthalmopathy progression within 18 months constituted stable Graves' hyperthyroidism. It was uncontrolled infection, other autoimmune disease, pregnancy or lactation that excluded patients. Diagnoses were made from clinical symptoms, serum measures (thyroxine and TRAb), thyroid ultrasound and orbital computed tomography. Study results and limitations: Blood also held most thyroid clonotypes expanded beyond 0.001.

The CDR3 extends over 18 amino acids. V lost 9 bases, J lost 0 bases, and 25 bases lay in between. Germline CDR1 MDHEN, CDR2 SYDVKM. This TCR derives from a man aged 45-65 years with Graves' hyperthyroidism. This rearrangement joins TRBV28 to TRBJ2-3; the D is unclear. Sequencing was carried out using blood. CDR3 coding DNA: TGTGCCAGAACCCCCTTAGATTCTATGCGGTCAAGCACAGATACGCAGTATTTT. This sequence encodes CARTPLDSMRSSTDTQYF.